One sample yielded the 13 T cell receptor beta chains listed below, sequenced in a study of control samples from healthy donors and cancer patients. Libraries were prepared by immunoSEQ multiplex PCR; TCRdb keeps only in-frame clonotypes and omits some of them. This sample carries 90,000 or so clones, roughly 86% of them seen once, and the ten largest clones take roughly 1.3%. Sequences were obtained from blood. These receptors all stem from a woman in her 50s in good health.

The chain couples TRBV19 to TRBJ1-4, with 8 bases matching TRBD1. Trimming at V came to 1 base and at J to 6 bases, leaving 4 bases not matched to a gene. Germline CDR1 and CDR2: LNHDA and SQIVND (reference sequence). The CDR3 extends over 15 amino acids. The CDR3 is CASSIATGGDEKLFF. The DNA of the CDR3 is TGTGCCAGTAGTATAGCTACAGGGGGAGATGAAAAACTGTTTTTT.

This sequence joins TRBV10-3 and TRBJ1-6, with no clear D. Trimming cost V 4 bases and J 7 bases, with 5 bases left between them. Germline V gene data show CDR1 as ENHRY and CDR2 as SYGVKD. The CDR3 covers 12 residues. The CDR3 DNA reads TGTGCCATCAGTGTCGGGAATTCACCCCTCCACTTT. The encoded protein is CAISVGNSPLHF.

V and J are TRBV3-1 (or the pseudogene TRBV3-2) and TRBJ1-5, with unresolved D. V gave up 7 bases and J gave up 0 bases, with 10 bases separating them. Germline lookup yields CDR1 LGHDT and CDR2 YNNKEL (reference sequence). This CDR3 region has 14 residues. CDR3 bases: TGTGCCAGCACCCTAGAGGGTAGCAATCAGCCCCAGCATTTT. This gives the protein CASTLEGSNQPQHF.

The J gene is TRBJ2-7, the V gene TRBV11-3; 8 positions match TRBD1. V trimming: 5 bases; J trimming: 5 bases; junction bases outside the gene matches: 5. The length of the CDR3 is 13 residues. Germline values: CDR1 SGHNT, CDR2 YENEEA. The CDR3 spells CASSGQGINEQYF. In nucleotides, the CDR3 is TGTGCCAGCAGCGGACAGGGTATCAACGAGCAGTACTTC.

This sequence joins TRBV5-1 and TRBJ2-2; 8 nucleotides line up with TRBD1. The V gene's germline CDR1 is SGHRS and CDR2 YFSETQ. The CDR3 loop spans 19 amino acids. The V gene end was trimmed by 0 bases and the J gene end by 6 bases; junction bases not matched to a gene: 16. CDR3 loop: CASSLAYSLPGQVSGELFF. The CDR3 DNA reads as TGCGCCAGCAGCTTGGCCTACAGTCTACCGGGACAGGTTTCCGGGGAGCTGTTTTTT.

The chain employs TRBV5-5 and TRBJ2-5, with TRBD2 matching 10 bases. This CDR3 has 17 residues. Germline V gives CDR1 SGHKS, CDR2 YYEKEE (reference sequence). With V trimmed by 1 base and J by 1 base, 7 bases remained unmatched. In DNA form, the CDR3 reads TGTGCCAGCAGCTTGCGTTTAGCGGGAGGCCTCCAAGAGACCCAGTACTTC. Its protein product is CASSLRLAGGLQETQYF.

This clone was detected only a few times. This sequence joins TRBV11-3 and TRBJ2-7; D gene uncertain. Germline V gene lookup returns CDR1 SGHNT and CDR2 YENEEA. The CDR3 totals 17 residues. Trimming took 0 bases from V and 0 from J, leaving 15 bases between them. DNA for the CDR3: TGTGCCAGCAGCTTAGATCTCTTGCTGAGAAGCTCCTACGAGCAGTACTTC. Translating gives CASSLDLLLRSSYEQYF.

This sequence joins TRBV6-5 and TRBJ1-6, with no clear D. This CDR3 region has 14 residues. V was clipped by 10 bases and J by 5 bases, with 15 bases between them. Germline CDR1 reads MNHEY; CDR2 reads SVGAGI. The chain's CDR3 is CAISGPADNSPLHF. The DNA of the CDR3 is TGTGCCATTTCGGGTCCGGCGGATAATTCACCCCTCCACTTT.

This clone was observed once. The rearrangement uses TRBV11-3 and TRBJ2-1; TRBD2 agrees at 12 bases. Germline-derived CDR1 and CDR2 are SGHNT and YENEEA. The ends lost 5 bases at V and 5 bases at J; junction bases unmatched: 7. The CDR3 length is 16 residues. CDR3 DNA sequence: TGTGCCAGCAGCCCACGGACTAGCGGGACTGACAATGAGCAGTTCTTC. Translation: CASSPRTSGTDNEQFF.

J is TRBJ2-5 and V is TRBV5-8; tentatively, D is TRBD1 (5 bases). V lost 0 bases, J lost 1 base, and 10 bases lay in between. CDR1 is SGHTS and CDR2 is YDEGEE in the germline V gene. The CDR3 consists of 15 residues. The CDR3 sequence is CASSLAGSIQETQYF. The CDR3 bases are TGTGCCAGCAGCTTGGCAGGGTCCATCCAAGAGACCCAGTACTTC.

The CDR3 bases are TGTGCCAGCAGTAAAGACGGGTACTTC. It yields the protein CASSKDGYF. The chain uses TRBV21-1 and TRBJ2-5; the table names TRBD2, a call not compared with the DNA. TRBV21-1 is a documented pseudogene. The CDR3 covers 9 residues.

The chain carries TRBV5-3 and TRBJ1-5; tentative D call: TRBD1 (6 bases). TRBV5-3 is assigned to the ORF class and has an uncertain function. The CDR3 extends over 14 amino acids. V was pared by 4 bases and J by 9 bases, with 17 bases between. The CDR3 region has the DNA TGTGCCAGAAGCCCCAGTCCCGGGACAAGGCCCCAGCATTTT. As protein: CARSPSPGTRPQHF.

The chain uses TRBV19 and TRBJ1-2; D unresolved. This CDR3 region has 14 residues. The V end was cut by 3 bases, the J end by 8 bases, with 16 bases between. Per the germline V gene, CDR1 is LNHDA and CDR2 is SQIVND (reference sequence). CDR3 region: CASSIGTDWGGYTF. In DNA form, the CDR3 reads TGTGCCAGTAGTATCGGCACAGACTGGGGAGGCTACACCTTC.